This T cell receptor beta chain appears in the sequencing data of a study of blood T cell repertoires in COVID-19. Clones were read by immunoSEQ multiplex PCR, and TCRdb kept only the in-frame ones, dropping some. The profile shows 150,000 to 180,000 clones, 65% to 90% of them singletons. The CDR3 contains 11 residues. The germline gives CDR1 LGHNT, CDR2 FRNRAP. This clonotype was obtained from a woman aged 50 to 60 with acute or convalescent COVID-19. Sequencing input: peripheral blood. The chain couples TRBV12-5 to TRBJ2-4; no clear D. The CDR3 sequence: CATWAKNIQYF. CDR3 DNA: TGTGCCACTTGGGCCAAAAACATTCAGTACTTC.